This T cell receptor (beta chain) was recorded in a study of blood T cells in healthy people across ages. From germline, CDR1 is MGHDK and CDR2 SYGVNS. This CDR3 region has 16 residues. J gave up 5 bases and V 5 bases, and 12 bases lay outside the gene matches. This clonotype has just a few counts. Its antigen is still unknown. Overall study results and limits: A roughly linear age-dependent decrease characterized TCR beta diversity per million T cells.

PCR was performed a second time for about 7 to 11 cycles using a sample-barcoded 5' primer and a J-beta primer mix. TCRdb recomputed calls from the 5' RACE reads with MiXCR, one row per CDR3 protein. The sample consists of about 830,000 distinct CDR3 sequences, roughly 60% of them appearing once. This TCR was sampled from a man aged 25 to 45 in good health. The sequenced sample consisted of blood. This chain uses TRBV25-1 with TRBJ2-5; 9 nucleotides agree with TRBD1. CDR3 protein: CASSPPWTGAWETQYF. The CDR3 DNA reads as TGTGCCAGCAGTCCACCGTGGACAGGGGCATGGGAGACCCAGTACTTC.